This entry concerns a single T cell receptor (beta chain). Its antigen is as yet unknown. The sample belongs to a study of CD8+ T cells in alopecia areata. Findings and limits, study-wide: Sequencing of scalp samples also captures resident alphabeta T cells of normal skin.

Per germline, CDR1 SQVTM and CDR2 ANQGSEA. The CDR3 loop spans 13 amino acids. Trimming cost V 4 bases and J 9 bases, with 18 bases left between them. TCR sequencing used cDNA made by reverse transcription of extracted RNA. Profiling relied on immunoSEQ multiplex PCR, and the TCRdb table lists in-frame clones only, not all of them. The sample contains about 140,000 clones, 55% to 65% of which appear only once. Cell sorting was applied to PBMCs, and CD4+ and CD8+ T cells were collected. The chain carries TRBV29-1 and TRBJ1-1; D may be TRBD1 (5 bases). This sequence originates from a human donor in good health. The sample consisted of CD4+ T cells sorted from blood. The CDR3 sequence is CSVVGDGVVKAFF. The CDR3 region has the DNA TGCAGCGTTGTCGGGGACGGGGTCGTTAAAGCTTTCTTT.